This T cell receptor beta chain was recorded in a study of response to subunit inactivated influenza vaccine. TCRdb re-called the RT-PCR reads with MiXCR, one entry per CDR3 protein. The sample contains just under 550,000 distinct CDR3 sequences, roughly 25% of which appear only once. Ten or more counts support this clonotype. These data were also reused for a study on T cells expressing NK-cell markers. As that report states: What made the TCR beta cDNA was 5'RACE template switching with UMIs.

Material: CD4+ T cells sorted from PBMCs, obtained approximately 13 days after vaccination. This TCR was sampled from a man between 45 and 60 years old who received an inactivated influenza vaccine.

CDR3 in amino acids: CASSQLSGGETQYF. The CDR3 nucleotides read TGTGCCAGCAGCCAGTTAAGCGGGGGAGAGACCCAGTACTTC. The rearrangement links TRBV4-2 to TRBJ2-5; 8 bases align to TRBD2. CDR3 length: 14 residues. Germline CDR1 and CDR2: LGHNA and YNFKEQ. The trim removed 3 bases at V and 4 bases at J, leaving 4 bases unmatched.